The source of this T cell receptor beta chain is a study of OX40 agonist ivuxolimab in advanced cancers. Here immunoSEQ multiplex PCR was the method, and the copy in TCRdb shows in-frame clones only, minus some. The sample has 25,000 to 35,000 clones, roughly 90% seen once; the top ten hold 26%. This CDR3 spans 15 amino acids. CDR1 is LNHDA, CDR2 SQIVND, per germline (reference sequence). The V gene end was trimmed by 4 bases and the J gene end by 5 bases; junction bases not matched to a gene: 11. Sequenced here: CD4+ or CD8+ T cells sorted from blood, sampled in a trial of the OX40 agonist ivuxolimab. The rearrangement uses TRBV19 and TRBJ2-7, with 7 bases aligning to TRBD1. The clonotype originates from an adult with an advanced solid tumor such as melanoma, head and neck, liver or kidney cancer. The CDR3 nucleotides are TGTGCCAGTAGTACCAGCACGACAGGGTACGACGAGCAGTACTTC. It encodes CASSTSTTGYDEQYF.